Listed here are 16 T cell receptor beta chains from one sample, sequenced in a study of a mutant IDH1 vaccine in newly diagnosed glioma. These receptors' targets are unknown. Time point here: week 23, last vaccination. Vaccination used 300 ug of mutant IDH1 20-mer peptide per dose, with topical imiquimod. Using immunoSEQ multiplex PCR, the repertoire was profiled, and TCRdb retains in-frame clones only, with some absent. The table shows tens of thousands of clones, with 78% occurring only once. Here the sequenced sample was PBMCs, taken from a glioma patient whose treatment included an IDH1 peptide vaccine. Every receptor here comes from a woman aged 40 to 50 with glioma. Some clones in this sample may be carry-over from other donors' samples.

CDR3 DNA sequence: TGTGCCAGCAGTTTGAGGTCCTACGAGCAGTACTTC. Translation gives CASSLRSYEQYF. J is TRBJ2-7 and V is TRBV28; D gene unclear. Germline V gene lookup returns CDR1 MDHEN and CDR2 SYDVKM. V was clipped by 3 bases and J by 1 base, with 4 bases between them. CDR3 length: 12 amino acids.

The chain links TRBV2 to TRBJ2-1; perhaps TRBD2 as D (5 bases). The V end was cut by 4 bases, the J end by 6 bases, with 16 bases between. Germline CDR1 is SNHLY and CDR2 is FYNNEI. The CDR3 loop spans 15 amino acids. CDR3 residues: CASSVGSFSTNEQFF. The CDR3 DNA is TGTGCCAGCAGTGTAGGGAGCTTTTCCACCAATGAGCAGTTCTTC.

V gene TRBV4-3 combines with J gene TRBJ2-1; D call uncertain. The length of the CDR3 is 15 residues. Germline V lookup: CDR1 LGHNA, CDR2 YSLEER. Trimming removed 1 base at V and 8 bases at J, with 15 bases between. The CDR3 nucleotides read TGCGCCAGCAGCCAAGGACCCCTTGAGTCCGATGAGCAGTTCTTC. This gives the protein CASSQGPLESDEQFF.

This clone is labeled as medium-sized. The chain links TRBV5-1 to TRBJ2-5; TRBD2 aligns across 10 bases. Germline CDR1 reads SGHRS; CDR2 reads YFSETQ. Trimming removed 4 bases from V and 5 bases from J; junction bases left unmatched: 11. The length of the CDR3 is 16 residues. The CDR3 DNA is TGCGCCAGCAGCATCCCTAGCGGGGGCGGGGCGGAGACCCAGTACTTC. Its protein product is CASSIPSGGGAETQYF.

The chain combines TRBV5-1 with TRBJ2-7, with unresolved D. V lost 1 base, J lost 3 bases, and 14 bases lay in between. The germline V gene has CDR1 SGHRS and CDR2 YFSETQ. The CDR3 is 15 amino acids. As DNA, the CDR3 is TGCGCCAGCAGCTTGTATACTGGGCAAAACTACGAGCAGTACTTC. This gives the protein CASSLYTGQNYEQYF.

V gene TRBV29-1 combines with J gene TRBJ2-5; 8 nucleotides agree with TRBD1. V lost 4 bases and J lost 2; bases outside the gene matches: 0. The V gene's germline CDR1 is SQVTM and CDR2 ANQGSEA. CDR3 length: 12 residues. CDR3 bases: TGCAGCGTTGGACAGGGGCAAGAGACCCAGTACTTC. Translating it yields CSVGQGQETQYF.

The CDR3 region is CASSLGRTGGRTF. The CDR3, as DNA: TGTGCCAGCAGCTTAGGGCGGACAGGCGGGCGCACCTTC. The chain couples TRBV7-8 to TRBJ1-2; 7 bases agree with TRBD1. Germline values: CDR1 SGHVS, CDR2 FQNEAQ. CDR3 length: 13 residues. Trimming at V came to 1 base and at J to 13 bases, leaving 9 bases not matched to a gene. The variable domain in full, with the rest retrieved from reference TRBV7-8 and TRBJ1-2, is GAGVSQSPRYKVAKRGQDVALRCDPISGHVSLFWYQQALGQGPEFLTYFQNEAQLDKSGLPSDRFFAERPEGSVSTLKIQRTQQEDSAVYLCASSLGRTGGRTFGSGTRLTVV.

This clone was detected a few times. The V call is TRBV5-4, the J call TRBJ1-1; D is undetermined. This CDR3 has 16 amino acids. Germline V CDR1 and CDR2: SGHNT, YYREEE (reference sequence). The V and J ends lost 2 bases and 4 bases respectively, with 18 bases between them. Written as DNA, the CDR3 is TGTGCCAGCAGCTTATTGTATGAAGGAAAGGGCACTGAAGCTTTCTTT. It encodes CASSLLYEGKGTEAFF.

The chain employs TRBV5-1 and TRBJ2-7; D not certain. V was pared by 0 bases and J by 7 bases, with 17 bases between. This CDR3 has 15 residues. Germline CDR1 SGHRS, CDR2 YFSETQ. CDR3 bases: TGCGCCAGCAGCTTGGCGTGGGATCCGGTCAGGGAGCAGTACTTC. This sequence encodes CASSLAWDPVREQYF.

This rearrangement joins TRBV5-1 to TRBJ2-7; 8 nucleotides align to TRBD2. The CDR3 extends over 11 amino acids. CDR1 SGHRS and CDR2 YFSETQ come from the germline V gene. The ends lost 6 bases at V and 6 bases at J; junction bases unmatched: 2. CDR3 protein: CASKTSGEQYF. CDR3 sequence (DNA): TGCGCCAGCAAAACTAGCGGCGAGCAGTACTTC.

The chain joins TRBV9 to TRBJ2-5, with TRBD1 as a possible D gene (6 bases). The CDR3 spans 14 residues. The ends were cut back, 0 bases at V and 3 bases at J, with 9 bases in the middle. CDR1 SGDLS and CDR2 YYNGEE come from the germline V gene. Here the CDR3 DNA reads TGTGCCAGCAGCGTAGGACCAGGGGAAGAGACCCAGTACTTC. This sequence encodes CASSVGPGEETQYF.

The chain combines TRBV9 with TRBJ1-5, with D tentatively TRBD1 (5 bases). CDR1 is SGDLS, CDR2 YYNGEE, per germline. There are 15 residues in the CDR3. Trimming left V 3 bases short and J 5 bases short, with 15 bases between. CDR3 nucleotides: TGTGCCAGCAGCGCAGAGGGGCAAAAACATCAGCCCCAGCATTTT. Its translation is CASSAEGQKHQPQHF. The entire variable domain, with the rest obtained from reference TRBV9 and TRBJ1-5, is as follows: DSGVTQTPKHLITATGQRVTLRCSPRSGDLSVYWYQQSLDQGLQFLIQYYNGEERAKGNILERFSAQQFPDLHSELNLSSLELGDSALYFCASSAEGQKHQPQHFGDGTRLSIL.

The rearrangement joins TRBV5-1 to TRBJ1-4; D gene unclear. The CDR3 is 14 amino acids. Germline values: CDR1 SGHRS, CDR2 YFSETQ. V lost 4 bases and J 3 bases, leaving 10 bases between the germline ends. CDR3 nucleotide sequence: TGCGCCAGCAGCACTAGCGGGGCTAATGAAAAACTGTTTTTT. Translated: CASSTSGANEKLFF.

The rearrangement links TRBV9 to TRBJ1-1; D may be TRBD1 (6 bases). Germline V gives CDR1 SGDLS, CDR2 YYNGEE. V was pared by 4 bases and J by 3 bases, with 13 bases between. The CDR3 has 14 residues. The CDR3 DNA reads TGTGCCAGCAGCCCCACCCCAGGGGACACTGAAGCTTTCTTT. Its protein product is CASSPTPGDTEAFF. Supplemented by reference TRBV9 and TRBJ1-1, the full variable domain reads DSGVTQTPKHLITATGQRVTLRCSPRSGDLSVYWYQQSLDQGLQFLIQYYNGEERAKGNILERFSAQQFPDLHSELNLSSLELGDSALYFCASSPTPGDTEAFFGQGTRLTVV.

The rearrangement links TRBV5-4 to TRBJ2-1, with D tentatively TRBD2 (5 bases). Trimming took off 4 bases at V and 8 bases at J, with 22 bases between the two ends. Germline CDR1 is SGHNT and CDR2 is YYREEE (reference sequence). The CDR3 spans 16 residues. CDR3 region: CASSRSGSGDSDEQFF. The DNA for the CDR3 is TGTGCCAGCAGCCGTTCGGGTTCCGGGGATAGCGATGAGCAGTTCTTC.

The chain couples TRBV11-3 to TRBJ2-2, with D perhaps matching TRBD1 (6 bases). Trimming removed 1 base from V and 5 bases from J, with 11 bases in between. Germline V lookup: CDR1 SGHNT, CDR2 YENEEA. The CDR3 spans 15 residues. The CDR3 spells CASSLAAGVTGELFF. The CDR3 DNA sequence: TGTGCCAGCAGCTTAGCGGCAGGGGTAACCGGGGAGCTGTTTTTT.